A selection of T cell receptor beta chains follows, all from one sample in a study of shared clonotypes between healthy human individuals. Libraries were prepared by immunoSEQ multiplex PCR; TCRdb keeps only in-frame clonotypes and omits some of them. The sample records 1,500,000 or so clones, roughly 96% being singletons. The sequenced material came from naive CD4+ T cells sorted from blood. The receptors here all came from a young man in good health. Both conserved end residues are part of each CDR3. Each record gives: D gene, clone size, V gene, J gene, CDR3 DNA, CDR3 protein. D genes are given only for firm matches. Size values are once, few and many counts, or a class for expanded clones, and some rows have none.

.	.	TRBV29-1	TRBJ2-1	TGCAGCGTTGGTCTGGGAGAGAAACACAATGAGCAGTTCTTC	CSVGLGEKHNEQFF
TRBD2	.	TRBV19	TRBJ2-2	TGTGCCAGTAGTCTAGTGGCTAGCGGGAGGGCCGGTTGGGAAACCGGGGAGCTGTTTTTT	CASSLVASGRAGWETGELFF
TRBD2	.	TRBV15	TRBJ2-1	TGTGCCACGGGAGGAATCCGGACTAGCGAGTACAATGAGCAGTTCTTC	CATGGIRTSEYNEQFF
.	.	TRBV6-6	TRBJ1-4	TGTGCCAGCAGTTACTCCCCGGACAGCCAAAATGAAAAACTGTTTTTT	CASSYSPDSQNEKLFF
TRBD1	few	TRBV6-5	TRBJ1-2	TGTGCCAGCAGTTACTCGGGGACAGGGAATGGCTACACCTTC	CASSYSGTGNGYTF
TRBD1	.	TRBV27	TRBJ1-1	TGTGCCAGCAGTTTCTGGACAGGGGAAGGCACTGAAGCTTTCTTT	CASSFWTGEGTEAFF
TRBD1	.	TRBV19	TRBJ2-1	TGTGCCAGTAGTATAGGGGACAGGCGTTCCTACAATGAGCAGTTCTTC	CASSIGDRRSYNEQFF
TRBD1	few	TRBV5-1	TRBJ1-2	TGCGCCAGCAGCTATCTGGACAGGGGTGATGGCTACACCTTC	CASSYLDRGDGYTF
TRBD1	once	TRBV4-3	TRBJ2-7	TGCGCCAGCAGCCAGGGACAGGGTATCGCCTACGAGCAGTACTTC	CASSQGQGIAYEQYF
TRBD1	.	TRBV29-1	TRBJ2-7	TGCAGCGTTGCCGGGACAGGGGAACACGAGCAGTACTTC	CSVAGTGEHEQYF
.	.	TRBV7-2	TRBJ2-3	TGTGCCAGCAGCTACGGACAGTCCCGCACAGATACGCAGTATTTT	CASSYGQSRTDTQYF
TRBD1	.	TRBV15	TRBJ1-2	TGTGCCACCAGCAGAGCGGGACAGGGGGCGCATTACTACACCTTC	CATSRAGQGAHYYTF
TRBD2	.	TRBV27	TRBJ2-2	TGTGCCAGCAGTATTCGGGAGGGCACCGGGGAGCTGTTTTTT	CASSIREGTGELFF
.	.	TRBV2	TRBJ1-1	TGTGCCAGCAGTGAAACCGGGACCAGAAACACTGAAGCTTTCTTT	CASSETGTRNTEAFF
.	.	TRBV28	TRBJ1-5	TGTGCCACAAGGGATAGCAATCAGCCCCAGCATTTT	CATRDSNQPQHF
TRBD2	.	TRBV9	TRBJ2-3	TGTGCCAGCAGCGTCATGGCGGGAGTTAGCACAGATACGCAGTATTTT	CASSVMAGVSTDTQYF
TRBD1	.	TRBV2	TRBJ2-7	TGTGCCAGCAGAACCCCCAGGGGGTGGTACGAGCAGTACTTC	CASRTPRGWYEQYF
TRBD1	.	TRBV11-3	TRBJ2-5	TGTGCCAGCAGCTCGGGACAGGGCCCCGGTCAAGAGACCCAGTACTTC	CASSSGQGPGQETQYF
.	.	TRBV9	TRBJ2-7	TGTGCCAGCAGCCCACATTTAGTAGCGGACTCCTACGAGCAGTACTTC	CASSPHLVADSYEQYF
TRBD1	.	TRBV18	TRBJ2-7	TGTGCCAGCTCACCCCGGACAGGCAGCTCCTACGAGCAGTACTTC	CASSPRTGSSYEQYF
.	.	TRBV2	TRBJ2-1	TGTGCCAGCAGTGAATCCCCCTTGGCCTACAATGAGCAGTTCTTC	CASSESPLAYNEQFF
.	.	TRBV19	TRBJ2-1	TGTGCCAGTCGGTCCTACAATGAGCAGTTCTTC	CASRSYNEQFF
TRBD2	.	TRBV5-1	TRBJ2-7	TGCGCCAGCAGCCGGACTAGCGGGAGAGTCTTCCACGAGCAGTACTTC	CASSRTSGRVFHEQYF
TRBD2	.	TRBV27	TRBJ2-5	TGTGCCAGCAGTTTTCGTTTATCCGTTAGCGGGAGGATGGAGACCCAGTACTTC	CASSFRLSVSGRMETQYF
TRBD2	once	TRBV7-8	TRBJ2-3	TGTGCCAGCAGCTTTAGCGGGAGGGTCACAGATACGCAGTATTTT	CASSFSGRVTDTQYF
.	.	TRBV7-9	TRBJ2-7	TGTGCCAGCAGCTTAGTGGGCAGCTCCTACGAGCAGTACTTC	CASSLVGSSYEQYF
.	once	TRBV9	TRBJ2-5	TGTGCCAGCAGCCCCCGGGTACAGCAAGAGACCCAGTACTTC	CASSPRVQQETQYF
.	.	TRBV6-1	TRBJ1-2	TGTGCCAGCAGTGAAGGGGCAGGAGCTAACTATGGCTACACCTTC	CASSEGAGANYGYTF